This paragraph covers one TCR beta chain sequence. Trimming stripped 3 bases from V and 0 bases from J, with 10 bases between. This CDR3 contains 15 residues. The V gene's germline CDR1 is WNHNN and CDR2 SYGVQD (reference sequence). In the authors' methods: Reference gene primer amplification gave nucleated cell count estimates. Profiled with immunoSEQ multiplex PCR; TCRdb holds only in-frame clones, not every one. The D gene and trimming were derived from the DNA, and the V and J assignments and clone size from that table. The sample holds approximately 260,000 clones, about 90% seen once. The data originate from a study of blood T cell repertoires in COVID-19. Study-wide background: From the United States, Italy and Spain came samples of acute and convalescent COVID-19. PBMCs, B-cell-depleted T cells, or T cells provided the cDNA or gDNA that made up the material.

The genes are TRBV10-1 and TRBJ2-3, with D uncertain. This clonotype was sampled from a man in his 60s who had recovered from COVID-19. The sample taken for sequencing was peripheral blood. The CDR3 here is CASSDVADSTDTQYF. The CDR3, as DNA: TGCGCCAGCAGTGACGTGGCAGATAGCACAGATACGCAGTATTTT.